This TCR beta chain derives from a study of blood T cell repertoires in COVID-19. The overall study: Samples representing acute and convalescent COVID-19 were sourced from the United States, Italy and Spain. PBMCs, B-cell-depleted T cells, or T cells provided the cDNA or gDNA that made up the material.

CDR1 SGHTS and CDR2 YDEGEE come from the germline V gene. Trimming cost V 7 bases and J 5 bases, with 12 bases left between them. The CDR3 runs to 12 residues. The authors' processing: From reference gene primer amplification, estimates of nucleated cell counts were derived. Method: immunoSEQ multiplex PCR; TCRdb's copy keeps in-frame clones and lacks some. That table gives V, J and clone size, and the DNA gave D and trimming. The sample carries approximately 210,000 clones, approximately 81% recorded once. This TCR came from a woman older than 75 with acute or convalescent COVID-19. The genes are TRBV5-8 and TRBJ1-1, with D perhaps TRBD1 (6 bases). Sequenced sample: peripheral blood. CDR3 region: CASQTGLTEAFF. CDR3 nucleotides: TGTGCCAGCCAAACAGGGTTAACTGAAGCTTTCTTT. The full variable domain, completed using reference TRBV5-8 and TRBJ1-1, is EAGVTQSPTHLIKTRGQQATLRCSPISGHTSVYWYQQALGLGLQFLLWYDEGEERNRGNFPPRFSGRQFPNYSSELNVNALELEDSALYLCASQTGLTEAFFGQGTRLTVV.